A selection of T cell receptor beta chains follows, all from one sample in a study of CD8+ T cells in alopecia areata. Clones were read by immunoSEQ multiplex PCR, and TCRdb kept only the in-frame ones, dropping some. The repertoire holds 200,000 to 250,000 clones, with roughly two fifths as singletons. The sequences come from CD4+ T cells sorted from blood, collected between weeks 30 and 35, from a patient treated with tofacitinib. The receptors here all came from a human donor with alopecia areata. The CDR3 runs from the conserved cysteine through the conserved F or W. The D gene is left open where the match is weak. Rows give clone size only sometimes, using once, few, many, or a class for an expanded clone.

j_gene,abundance,d_gene,v_gene,CDR3nt,CDR3aa
TRBJ1-5,NA,NA,TRBV5-1,TGCGCCAGCAGCCGAAACTTCGATCAGCCCCAGCATTTT,CASSRNFDQPQHF
TRBJ1-2,NA,NA,TRBV6-5,TGTGCCAGCAGTTACTTCGGAGCGGGGACCGGCTATGGCTACACCTTC,CASSYFGAGTGYGYTF
TRBJ1-5,NA,NA,TRBV18,TGTGCCAGCTCACCGGATTGGGGTGGGAATCAGCCCCAGCATTTT,CASSPDWGGNQPQHF
TRBJ1-2,NA,NA,TRBV6-1,TGTGCCAGCAGTGTAAGCCAGGAGATAGGCTACACCTTC,CASSVSQEIGYTF
TRBJ2-1,NA,NA,TRBV11-3,TGTGCCAGCAGCATAGGAGAGGGTTTTGAGCAGTTCTTC,CASSIGEGFEQFF
TRBJ1-2,few,NA,TRBV11-2,TGTGCCAGCAGCTTCAGAAGGTCTGGGGGGTATGGCTACACCTTC,CASSFRRSGGYGYTF
TRBJ2-7,NA,TRBD2,TRBV6-5,TGTGCCAGCAACCTGACTAGCGGGAGTATCGACGAGCAGTACTTC,CASNLTSGSIDEQYF
TRBJ2-1,NA,TRBD2,TRBV15,TGTGCCACCAGCCCAGCGGGGGGGTCCTACAATGAGCAGTTCTTC,CATSPAGGSYNEQFF
TRBJ2-1,NA,TRBD2,TRBV5-1,TGCGCCAGCAGCCTCGAATTACTAGCGGGAAATGAGCAGTTCTTC,CASSLELLAGNEQFF
TRBJ2-1,NA,TRBD2,TRBV5-1,TGCGCCAGCAGTCGTCTGGGGTCTAGCGGGAGTACGAATGAGCAGTTCTTC,CASSRLGSSGSTNEQFF
TRBJ1-4,NA,NA,TRBV30,TGTGCCTGGAGAACAGGGAGTGAAAAACTGTTTTTT,CAWRTGSEKLFF
TRBJ1-6,NA,NA,TRBV6-1,TGTGCCAGCAGTGAAGTTGGAGGGGTAATGATAAAGTCACCCCTCCACTTT,CASSEVGGVMIKSPLHF
TRBJ1-2,NA,TRBD1,TRBV7-2,TGTGCCAGCAGCTTAGCGGTACAGGGGAGTGGCTACACCTTC,CASSLAVQGSGYTF
TRBJ1-2,NA,TRBD1,TRBV7-9,TGTGCCAGCAGCTTAGGGACAGGGGGCGTAAACTATGGCTACACCTTC,CASSLGTGGVNYGYTF
TRBJ1-2,NA,NA,TRBV7-9,TGTGCCGTAGTGGGGAACTTTGGCTACACCTTC,CAVVGNFGYTF
TRBJ2-3,NA,NA,TRBV4-1,TGCGCCAGCAGCCCCAAGGGGCACGAGACAGATACGCAGTATTTT,CASSPKGHETDTQYF
TRBJ1-5,NA,NA,TRBV9,TGTGCCAGCAGCAGGGAACAGAAGGGCCAGCCCCAGCATTTT,CASSREQKGQPQHF
TRBJ2-5,NA,NA,TRBV7-9,TGTGCCAGCAGCCCCCCTGGCACACCCCCCCGAGTAGGTGTCCAGTACTTC,CASSPPGTPPRVGVQYF
TRBJ1-2,NA,TRBD1,TRBV5-1,TGCGCCAGCAGCTTTCAAGACAGGGAGGATGGCTACACCTTC,CASSFQDREDGYTF
TRBJ1-2,few,NA,TRBV28,TGTGCCATTTTGAGCATGGCAGCCGGCAGCTATGGCTACACCTTC,CAILSMAAGSYGYTF
TRBJ1-2,few,NA,TRBV4-1,TGCGCCAGCAGCCAAGACCCCCATATGGGGACAACTTTCAGAGACTATGGCTACACCTTC,CASSQDPHMGTTFRDYGYTF
TRBJ2-1,few,NA,TRBV6-6,TGTGCCAGCAGTTACCCTCCCGAATACAATGAGCAGTTCTTC,CASSYPPEYNEQFF
TRBJ1-1,NA,NA,TRBV30,TGTGCCTGGAGTGTACGTGAGAACACTGAAGCTTTCTTT,CAWSVRENTEAFF
TRBJ2-7,NA,NA,TRBV30,TGTGCCTGGAGTGTGCGGGAATTGAGCGAGCAGTACTTC,CAWSVRELSEQYF
TRBJ2-1,few,NA,TRBV19,TGTGCCAGTAGTGCTCCCAGGGGATCGCAGTTCTTC,CASSAPRGSQFF
TRBJ1-6,once,NA,TRBV6-5,TGTGCCAGCAGTTACACAGGGAATTCACCCCTCCACTTT,CASSYTGNSPLHF
TRBJ2-7,few,NA,TRBV27,TGTGCCAGCAACAGCCGGTTGGCCTACGAGCAGTACTTC,CASNSRLAYEQYF
TRBJ1-2,NA,TRBD1,TRBV30,TGTGCCTGGAGTCGGGACAGGGGGACCTATGGCTACACCTTC,CAWSRDRGTYGYTF
TRBJ2-3,few,TRBD1,TRBV19,TGTGCCAGTAGTAACGGGCAGGGGGCTTCAGATACGCAGTATTTT,CASSNGQGASDTQYF
TRBJ2-7,few,TRBD2,TRBV30,TGTGCCTGGAGTGTAGCGGGAGGGAATATCGAACAGTACTTC,CAWSVAGGNIEQYF
TRBJ2-3,NA,TRBD1,TRBV5-4,TGTGCCAGCAGCTCGGGACAGGGGGCAAAAACAGATACGCAGTATTTT,CASSSGQGAKTDTQYF
TRBJ2-3,few,NA,TRBV29-1,TGCAGCGTCATGCAGGGCACAGATACGCAGTATTTT,CSVMQGTDTQYF
TRBJ1-1,few,NA,TRBV5-1,TGCGCCAGCAGCGTGACAGTCATGAACACTGAAGCTTTCTTT,CASSVTVMNTEAFF
TRBJ2-6,NA,NA,TRBV19,TGTGCCAGTACCGAACCGGGTCTCAAGGGGTCTGGGGCCAACGTCCTGACTTTC,CASTEPGLKGSGANVLTF
TRBJ2-4,NA,NA,TRBV7-9,TGTGCCAGCAGCTTATACGGGGCGCAAAACATTCAGTACTTC,CASSLYGAQNIQYF
TRBJ2-5,NA,NA,TRBV9,TGTGCCAGCAGCGTAGCCTCTCGAGAGACCCAGTACTTC,CASSVASRETQYF
TRBJ2-7,NA,TRBD2,TRBV18,TGTGCCAGCTCACAAGGGAGGGGAAGTAACCACGAGCAGTACTTC,CASSQGRGSNHEQYF
TRBJ1-4,NA,NA,TRBV7-2,TGTGCCAGCAGCCCAACTAATGAAAAACTGTTTTTT,CASSPTNEKLFF
TRBJ2-7,few,NA,TRBV18,TGTGCCAGCTCAAATACAGCCTTCGGCTACGAGCAGTACTTC,CASSNTAFGYEQYF
TRBJ2-1,few,TRBD2,TRBV11-2,TGTGCCAGCAGCCCAGGGGCGGGAGGGTCCCTCTACAATGAGCAGTTCTTC,CASSPGAGGSLYNEQFF
TRBJ2-7,few,NA,TRBV27,TGTGCCAGCAGAGCGGCCCCCGTCCCCTACGAGCAGTACTTC,CASRAAPVPYEQYF
TRBJ1-2,few,TRBD1,TRBV19,TGTGCCAGTAGTCGACAGGGGCAGGCAGGGAATGGCTACACCTTC,CASSRQGQAGNGYTF
TRBJ2-2,NA,TRBD1,TRBV6-1,TGTGCCAGCTCAGACAGGGCCGTCCACACCGGGGAGCTGTTTTTT,CASSDRAVHTGELFF
TRBJ2-4,few,TRBD1,TRBV30,TGTGCCTGCTCCGGACAGGGTGTGAACATTCAGTACTTC,CACSGQGVNIQYF
TRBJ2-4,NA,NA,TRBV27,TGTGCCAGCAGCAGTTATCAGGGAGTACTAGCCAAAAACATTCAGTACTTC,CASSSYQGVLAKNIQYF
TRBJ2-7,NA,TRBD1,TRBV6-5,TGTGCCAGCAGCCACAACCCGGGACAGGGACACTTC,CASSHNPGQGHF
TRBJ2-7,few,TRBD1,TRBV10-1,TGCGCCACCTCTAGGACAGGGAACTACGAGCAGTACTTC,CATSRTGNYEQYF
TRBJ1-5,NA,NA,TRBV10-2,TGCGCCAGCAGTGAAAGGGAGCGTCAGCCCCAGCATTTT,CASSERERQPQHF